The clone carrying this TCR beta chain was counted once. What it recognizes is unknown. The data stem from a study of shared clonotypes between healthy human individuals. Points from the study as a whole: Generally, naive subsets came out with larger estimated richness than memory subsets. Compared with clonotypes that all four donors shared, non-shared clonotypes had lower generation probabilities.

As processed by the authors: Quality scores were absent from the junction-only immunoSEQ sequences, so filtering differed. Only in-frame clones appear in the TCRdb table, and some are missing; sequencing was by immunoSEQ multiplex PCR. That table furnishes V, J and clone size, whereas the DNA furnished D and trimming. The sample holds about 2.4 million clones, 93% seen once. The CDR3 totals 12 residues. Looked up from germline, CDR1 is SGHNT and CDR2 is YYREEE (reference sequence). V gave up 0 bases and J gave up 6 bases, with 6 bases separating them. V and J are TRBV5-4 and TRBJ1-2; tentatively, D is TRBD1 (5 bases). Sequenced sample: naive CD4+ T cells from PBMCs. Subset of the sample: CD45RA+ positively selected. This TCR was recovered from a man between 18 and 29 years old in good health. Some clones in this sample may be carry-over from other donors' samples. DNA of the CDR3: TGTGCCAGCAGCTTGGGGGACGATGGCTACACCTTC. This codes for CASSLGDDGYTF.